The sequence of this T cell receptor beta chain was determined in a study of blood T cell repertoires in COVID-19. Study in general: Sites in the United States, Italy and Spain provided acute and convalescent COVID-19 samples. T cells, B-cell-depleted T cells, or PBMCs provided the cDNA or gDNA that served as material.

Original analysis: Estimation of nucleated cell counts was performed using reference gene primer amplification. Measured with immunoSEQ multiplex PCR; TCRdb has only the in-frame clones, and not every one. The V and J calls and the clone size are those of that table, but D and trimming were determined from the DNA. The table lists approximately 67,000 clones, approximately 79% of them singletons. This clone has a single count. After removal of 2 bases from V and 7 bases from J, the junction contained 4 bases not matched to a gene. Germline-derived CDR1 and CDR2 are MGHRA and YSYEKL. The CDR3 sequence is 14 residues long.

The material sequenced was peripheral blood. The sequence came from a man between 60 and 70 years old with acute or convalescent COVID-19. The chain carries TRBV4-1 and TRBJ1-2; the match to TRBD1 covers 10 bases. CDR3 loop: CASSQSDRGGGYTF. The CDR3 DNA is TGCGCCAGCAGCCAATCGGACAGGGGGGGTGGCTACACCTTC.